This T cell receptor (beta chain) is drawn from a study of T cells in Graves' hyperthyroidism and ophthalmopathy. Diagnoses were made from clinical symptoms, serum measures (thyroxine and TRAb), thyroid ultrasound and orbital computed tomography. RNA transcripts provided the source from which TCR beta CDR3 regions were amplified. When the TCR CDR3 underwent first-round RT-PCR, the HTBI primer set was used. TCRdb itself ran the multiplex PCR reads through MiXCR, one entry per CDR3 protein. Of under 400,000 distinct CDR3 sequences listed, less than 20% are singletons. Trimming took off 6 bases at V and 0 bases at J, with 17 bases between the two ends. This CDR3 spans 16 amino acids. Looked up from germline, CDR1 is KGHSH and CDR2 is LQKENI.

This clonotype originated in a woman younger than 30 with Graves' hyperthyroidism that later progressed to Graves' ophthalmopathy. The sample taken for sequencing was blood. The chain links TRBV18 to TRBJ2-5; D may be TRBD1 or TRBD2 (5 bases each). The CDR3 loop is CASSLNWDGYQETQYF. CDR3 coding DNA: TGTGCCAGCTCGCTTAATTGGGACGGCTACCAAGAGACCCAGTACTTC.